Listed below are T cell receptor beta chains from one sample, sequenced in a study of shared clonotypes between healthy human individuals. Repertoires were generated with immunoSEQ multiplex PCR, while TCRdb's copy carries only in-frame clones and drops some. The table shows some 2,000,000 clones, with 85% to 95% occurring only once. The specimen sequenced was naive CD4+ T cells sorted from blood. These TCRs come from a man aged 18 to 29 in good health. The CDR3 runs from the conserved cysteine through the conserved F or W. Fields, in order: J gene, V gene, D gene, clone size, CDR3 DNA, CDR3 protein. D genes are given only for firm matches. Expanded clones are given a class, and other clones once, few, many or no size at all.

J: TRBJ2-1
V: TRBV11-2
D: .
size: .
DNA: TGTGCCAGCAGCTTAGATCAGACTGCCAGAGGAAATGAGCAGTTCTTC
CDR3: CASSLDQTARGNEQFF

J: TRBJ2-2
V: TRBV7-9
D: TRBD2
size: once
DNA: TGTGCCAGCAGCCACACGGGACTAGGTTACACCGGGGAGCTGTTTTTT
CDR3: CASSHTGLGYTGELFF

J: TRBJ1-6
V: TRBV5-4
D: TRBD1
size: .
DNA: TGTGCCAGCAGCGACCGGGGACAGGGAGATCTCCCCCTCCACTTT
CDR3: CASSDRGQGDLPLHF

J: TRBJ2-3
V: TRBV7-8
D: .
size: .
DNA: TGTGCCAGCAGCTTAGCGGCAGGCCCTAGCACAGATACGCAGTATTTT
CDR3: CASSLAAGPSTDTQYF

J: TRBJ2-3
V: TRBV2
D: TRBD2
size: .
DNA: TGTGCCAGCAGCCTCATGGGGCTAGCGGGCACAGATACGCAGTATTTT
CDR3: CASSLMGLAGTDTQYF

J: TRBJ2-5
V: TRBV18
D: TRBD1
size: .
DNA: TGTGCCAGCTCACTCGGACAGGGACAAGAGACCCAGTACTTC
CDR3: CASSLGQGQETQYF

J: TRBJ2-3
V: TRBV5-6
D: TRBD1
size: .
DNA: TGTGCCAGCAGCTTAACAGGGGCCGATACGCAGTATTTT
CDR3: CASSLTGADTQYF

J: TRBJ2-7
V: TRBV9
D: .
size: .
DNA: TGTGCCAGCAGCGTAGCTGGGACGGGGCTAGGGATCTACGAGCAGTACTTC
CDR3: CASSVAGTGLGIYEQYF

J: TRBJ2-3
V: TRBV2
D: .
size: once
DNA: TGTGCCAGCAGTGCCGAAGCAATAGGGACAGATACGCAGTATTTT
CDR3: CASSAEAIGTDTQYF

J: TRBJ2-7
V: TRBV6-5
D: TRBD1
size: .
DNA: TGTGCCAGCAGAACCCCGGGACAGGGCCCCTACGAGCAGTACTTC
CDR3: CASRTPGQGPYEQYF

J: TRBJ1-1
V: TRBV28
D: TRBD1
size: .
DNA: TGTGCCAGCAGATCCTCCGGGACAGGGGTGGCTGAAGCTTTCTTT
CDR3: CASRSSGTGVAEAFF

J: TRBJ2-5
V: TRBV6-5
D: TRBD1
size: .
DNA: TGTGCCAGTTCTAGGGGGCTGGAGACCCAGTACTTC
CDR3: CASSRGLETQYF

J: TRBJ2-1
V: TRBV5-6
D: TRBD1
size: .
DNA: TGTGCCAGCAGCTTACCTGGGACAGGCCATGACTACAATGAGCAGTTCTTC
CDR3: CASSLPGTGHDYNEQFF

J: TRBJ2-1
V: TRBV7-2
D: .
size: .
DNA: TGTGCCAGCAGCGGAGGAGGGGGGCGGGAAGTGCAGTTCTTC
CDR3: CASSGGGGREVQFF

J: TRBJ1-2
V: TRBV18
D: .
size: .
DNA: TGTGCCAGCTCACCTTATATAGACGGCTACACCTTC
CDR3: CASSPYIDGYTF

J: TRBJ1-6
V: TRBV7-6
D: TRBD1
size: .
DNA: TGTGCCAGCAGCTCGGAAACAGGGGCGCGTTCACCCCTCCACTTT
CDR3: CASSSETGARSPLHF

J: TRBJ2-3
V: TRBV6-1
D: .
size: .
DNA: TGTGCCAGCAGTGAGACCGGGACTTCCCCCTCTGATACGCAGTATTTT
CDR3: CASSETGTSPSDTQYF

J: TRBJ2-3
V: TRBV5-4
D: .
size: .
DNA: TGTGCCAGCAGCTCTCCTTCAACAGATACGCAGTATTTT
CDR3: CASSSPSTDTQYF

J: TRBJ2-5
V: TRBV9
D: .
size: .
DNA: TGTGCCAGCAGCGTAGTTGGGGGCGGACTAGAAGAGACCCAGTACTTC
CDR3: CASSVVGGGLEETQYF

J: TRBJ1-6
V: TRBV27
D: .
size: .
DNA: TGTGCCAGCAGTTTATCGCGGACCATAAGGGATAATTCACCCCTCCACTTT
CDR3: CASSLSRTIRDNSPLHF

J: TRBJ1-5
V: TRBV18
D: .
size: .
DNA: TGTGCCAGCTCACCCGGGAGCAATCAGCCCCAGCATTTT
CDR3: CASSPGSNQPQHF

J: TRBJ1-6
V: TRBV19
D: .
size: .
DNA: TGTGCCAGTAAGCCGGACGTTGGATATAATTCACCCCTCCACTTT
CDR3: CASKPDVGYNSPLHF

J: TRBJ2-1
V: TRBV6-1
D: .
size: .
DNA: TGTGCCAGCAGTCTCCCCGACCCGTACAATGAGCAGTTCTTC
CDR3: CASSLPDPYNEQFF

J: TRBJ2-7
V: TRBV5-1
D: TRBD1
size: once
DNA: TGCGCCAGCAGCCCGGGGACAGGGGGCGGCGAGCAGTACTTC
CDR3: CASSPGTGGGEQYF

J: TRBJ2-1
V: TRBV11-2
D: TRBD2
size: .
DNA: TGTGCCAGCAGCTCCGGGACTAGCGTAGGGGAGTACAATGAGCAGTTCTTC
CDR3: CASSSGTSVGEYNEQFF

J: TRBJ1-1
V: TRBV19
D: .
size: .
DNA: TGTGCCAGTAGTAGGTACACTGAAGCTTTCTTT
CDR3: CASSRYTEAFF

J: TRBJ2-3
V: TRBV5-1
D: .
size: .
DNA: TGCGCCAGCCATCAAATTGTAACAGGGACTAGCACAGATACGCAGTATTTT
CDR3: CASHQIVTGTSTDTQYF

J: TRBJ2-3
V: TRBV7-6
D: .
size: .
DNA: TGTGCCAGCAGCTTACAGAAGGCGTATACGCAGTATTTT
CDR3: CASSLQKAYTQYF

J: TRBJ1-6
V: TRBV2
D: .
size: few
DNA: TGTGCCAGCAGGTCCGGGAATGGGGAACCGGTCCACTTT
CDR3: CASRSGNGEPVHF

J: TRBJ2-7
V: TRBV13
D: TRBD2
size: .
DNA: TGTGCCAGCAGCCCGTCCCTTGCTAGCGGGGGTTCCTACGAGCAGTACTTC
CDR3: CASSPSLASGGSYEQYF

J: TRBJ1-1
V: TRBV7-8
D: .
size: .
DNA: TGTGCCACTTGCAAGGGTCTTAACACTGAAGCTTTCTTT
CDR3: CATCKGLNTEAFF

J: TRBJ2-1
V: TRBV5-4
D: .
size: .
DNA: TGTGCCAGCAGCTTGGGACAGTCTCTAAGTGGTGAGCAGTTCTTC
CDR3: CASSLGQSLSGEQFF

J: TRBJ2-5
V: TRBV28
D: .
size: .
DNA: TGTGCCAGCAGTTTACCGGGCCAAGGGCGGGAGACCCAGTACTTC
CDR3: CASSLPGQGRETQYF

J: TRBJ2-2
V: TRBV6-5
D: TRBD1
size: .
DNA: TGTGCCAGCAGTTCTCACGACAGGGGCACCGGGGAGCTGTTTTTT
CDR3: CASSSHDRGTGELFF

J: TRBJ1-4
V: TRBV5-4
D: TRBD1
size: .
DNA: TGTGCCAGCAGCTTAGAACCCCAGGGGGCATTGTTTTTT
CDR3: CASSLEPQGALFF

J: TRBJ2-7
V: TRBV5-5
D: TRBD1
size: .
DNA: TGTGCCAGCAGCCAGGGGACAGGCCTCGAGCAGTACTTC
CDR3: CASSQGTGLEQYF

J: TRBJ1-2
V: TRBV4-1
D: .
size: .
DNA: TGCGCCAGCAGCCAAGAGCAAGGGGTTCCTAACTATGGCTACACCTTC
CDR3: CASSQEQGVPNYGYTF

J: TRBJ2-5
V: TRBV4-3
D: .
size: .
DNA: TGCGCCAGCAGCCAAGAAGGGGGAGCGGGGGAGACCCAGTACTTC
CDR3: CASSQEGGAGETQYF

J: TRBJ1-1
V: TRBV6-5
D: .
size: .
DNA: TGTGCCAGCAGAGATAGGGGGAGGAACACTGAAGCTTTCTTT
CDR3: CASRDRGRNTEAFF

J: TRBJ1-6
V: TRBV5-1
D: .
size: .
DNA: TGCGCCAGCAGCCAAGCTTTACGGGGAAATTCACCCCTCCACTTT
CDR3: CASSQALRGNSPLHF

J: TRBJ2-1
V: TRBV6-1
D: .
size: .
DNA: TGTGCCAGCAGTGAAGTAGGAGGGTTGGATGAGCAGTTCTTC
CDR3: CASSEVGGLDEQFF

J: TRBJ1-6
V: TRBV18
D: .
size: .
DNA: TGTGCCAGCTCATCAGGACAGTCGGGCTATAATTCACCCCTCCACTTT
CDR3: CASSSGQSGYNSPLHF

J: TRBJ1-5
V: TRBV6-1
D: .
size: .
DNA: TGTGCCAGCAGTGCGGGGGTTGCTCAGCCCCAGCATTTT
CDR3: CASSAGVAQPQHF

J: TRBJ2-2
V: TRBV5-6
D: .
size: .
DNA: TGTGCCAGCAGCTTGCTGGGGGACACCGGGGAGCTGTTTTTT
CDR3: CASSLLGDTGELFF

J: TRBJ1-5
V: TRBV19
D: TRBD1
size: .
DNA: TGTGCCAGTACCACGACAGGGATAGTGTCCAATCAGCCCCAGCATTTT
CDR3: CASTTTGIVSNQPQHF

J: TRBJ2-2
V: TRBV5-6
D: TRBD1
size: .
DNA: TGTGCCAGCAGCTTGGCCGACAGGGGGCCGAACACCGGGGAGCTGTTTTTT
CDR3: CASSLADRGPNTGELFF

J: TRBJ2-3
V: TRBV10-3
D: .
size: once
DNA: TGTGCCATCAGTGCCAGGAGAGATACGCAGTATTTT
CDR3: CAISARRDTQYF

J: TRBJ1-1
V: TRBV10-3
D: .
size: .
DNA: TGTGCCATTAGGGATAACACTGAAGCTTTCTTT
CDR3: CAIRDNTEAFF

J: TRBJ2-3
V: TRBV14
D: .
size: .
DNA: TGTGCCAGCAGCCCTGGACAGCGCACAGATACGCAGTATTTT
CDR3: CASSPGQRTDTQYF

J: TRBJ2-7
V: TRBV10-2
D: .
size: .
DNA: TGCGCCAGTCGGAGAGGGGAGGAAGCCTACGAGCAGTACTTC
CDR3: CASRRGEEAYEQYF

J: TRBJ1-2
V: TRBV2
D: TRBD1
size: .
DNA: TGTGCCAGCAGTGTATTACAGGGGGCGTATGATGGCTACACCTTC
CDR3: CASSVLQGAYDGYTF

J: TRBJ1-6
V: TRBV19
D: TRBD1
size: .
DNA: TGTGCCAGTAGTATGGCCGGGGCAGGGGGCTTTAGGAATTCACCCCTCCACTTT
CDR3: CASSMAGAGGFRNSPLHF

J: TRBJ1-2
V: TRBV5-1
D: TRBD1
size: .
DNA: TGCGCCAGCAGCCTGGAGACAGGGCTGGGAGGCTACACCTTC
CDR3: CASSLETGLGGYTF

J: TRBJ2-4
V: TRBV5-1
D: TRBD2
size: once
DNA: TGCGCCAGCAGCTTGAGCGGGAGCGGCTCCAAAAACATTCAGTACTTC
CDR3: CASSLSGSGSKNIQYF

J: TRBJ2-5
V: TRBV12-5
D: .
size: .
DNA: TGTGCTAGTGGTTTGGGACAAGCACAAGAGACCCAGTACTTC
CDR3: CASGLGQAQETQYF